This TCR beta chain was observed in a study of blood T cell repertoires in COVID-19. Across the whole study: The cDNA or gDNA used as material had been derived from T cells, B-cell-depleted T cells, or PBMCs.

Original processing notes: The authors estimated nucleated cell counts from reference gene primer amplification. Clones were read by immunoSEQ multiplex PCR, and TCRdb kept only the in-frame ones, dropping some. V, J and clone size derive from that table, while D and trimming were established from the DNA sequence. The table lists over 200,000 clones, around four fifths of them singletons. CDR1 SGHTA and CDR2 FQGTGA come from the germline V gene. This CDR3 has 23 residues. The V segment lost 1 base and the J segment 0 bases; nucleotides outside the gene matches: 20. This TCR derives from a woman in her 70s with active or convalescent COVID-19. Sample: peripheral blood. The chain combines TRBV7-3 with TRBJ1-6; TRBD1 aligns across 8 bases. The CDR3 sequence: CASSLKRQGFSSYHSSYNSPLHF. CDR3 bases: TGTGCCAGCAGCTTAAAGCGACAGGGGTTTTCCTCTTACCACAGCTCCTATAATTCACCCCTCCACTTT.